The 5 T cell receptor beta chains reported below all come from one sample, sequenced in a study of T cells in Graves' hyperthyroidism and ophthalmopathy. Researchers took RNA transcripts and amplified the TCR beta CDR3 regions from them. TCR CDR3 underwent first-round RT-PCR with the HTBI primer set. TCRdb re-called the multiplex PCR reads through MiXCR, storing one row per CDR3 protein. This sample carries some 320,000 distinct CDR3 sequences, about 13% of them seen once, and the ten largest clones take 34%. The source material was blood. The receptor set was obtained from a woman in her thirties or forties with Graves' ophthalmopathy.

The V and J genes are TRBV30 and TRBJ1-4; D unclear. Germline assignment: CDR1 GTSNPN and CDR2 SVGIG (reference sequence). The CDR3 runs 13 residues. V lost 1 base to trimming and J lost 6 bases, with 9 bases between them. The CDR3 protein is CAWSATKYEKLFF. The CDR3 bases are TGTGCCTGGAGTGCAACCAAATATGAAAAACTGTTTTTT.

In this sample, this clonotype turned up a few times. The rearrangement links TRBV29-1 to TRBJ2-5; 8 nucleotides line up with TRBD1. Germline V CDR1 and CDR2: SQVTM, ANQGSEA. This CDR3 comprises 13 residues. J gave up 5 bases and V 7 bases, and 9 bases lay outside the gene matches. The CDR3 nucleotides read TGCAGCGCCGAACAGGGGGTCGGGGAGACCCAGTACTTC. Encoded protein: CSAEQGVGETQYF. Variable domain in full (rest from reference TRBV29-1 and TRBJ2-5): SAVISQKPSRDICQRGTSLTIQCQVDSQVTMMFWYRQQPGQSLTLIATANQGSEATYESGFVIDKFPISRPNLTFSTLTVSNMSPEDSSIYLCSAEQGVGETQYFGPGTRLLVL.

CDR3 sequence reads: CASSRSSQGLNTEAFF. In DNA form, the CDR3 reads TGCGCCAGCAGCCGCTCCTCTCAGGGGCTGAACACTGAAGCTTTCTTT. The J gene is TRBJ1-1, the V gene TRBV4-1; D perhaps matches TRBD1 (6 bases). The CDR3 sequence is 16 residues long. V dropped 4 bases and J dropped 0 bases, with 15 bases sitting between them. Germline CDR1 and CDR2: MGHRA and YSYEKL.

The table lists this clonotype with many counts. The CDR3 reads CATSRPVGRTNEKLFF. The CDR3 region has the DNA TGTGCCACCAGCAGACCGGTGGGCAGAACTAATGAAAAACTGTTTTTT. The chain is built from TRBV15 and TRBJ1-4; D uncertain. V lost 2 bases and J lost 1, with 11 bases in between. The CDR3 contains 16 residues. CDR1 is LNHNV, CDR2 YYDKDF, per germline (reference sequence).

J is TRBJ2-5 and V is TRBV5-4, with unresolved D. Deletions cut 0 bases from V and 5 bases from J, with 8 bases between. This CDR3 has 13 residues. Germline values: CDR1 SGHNT, CDR2 YYREEE (reference sequence). The CDR3 reads CASSLVGWETQYF. The CDR3 coding sequence is TGTGCCAGCAGCTTGGTAGGGTGGGAGACCCAGTACTTC.